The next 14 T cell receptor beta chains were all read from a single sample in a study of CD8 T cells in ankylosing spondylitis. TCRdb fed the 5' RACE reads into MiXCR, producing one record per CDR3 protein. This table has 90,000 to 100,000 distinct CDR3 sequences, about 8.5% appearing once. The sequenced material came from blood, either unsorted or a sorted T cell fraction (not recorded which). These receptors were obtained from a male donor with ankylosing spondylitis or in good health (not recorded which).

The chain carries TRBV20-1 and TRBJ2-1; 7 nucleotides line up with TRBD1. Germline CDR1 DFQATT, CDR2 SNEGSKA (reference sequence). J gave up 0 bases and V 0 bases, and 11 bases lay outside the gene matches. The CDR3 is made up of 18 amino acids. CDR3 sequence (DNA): TGCAGTGCTAGAGATCTGGTGAGGAACAGGGGCTCCTACAATGAGCAGTTCTTC. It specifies CSARDLVRNRGSYNEQFF.

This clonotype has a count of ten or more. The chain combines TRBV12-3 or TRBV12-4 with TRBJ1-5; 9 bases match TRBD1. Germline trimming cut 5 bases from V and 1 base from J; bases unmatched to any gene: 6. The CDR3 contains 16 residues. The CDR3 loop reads CASSRGQGRSNQPQHF. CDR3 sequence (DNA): TGTGCCAGCAGTCGGGGACAGGGTCGCAGCAATCAGCCCCAGCATTTT.

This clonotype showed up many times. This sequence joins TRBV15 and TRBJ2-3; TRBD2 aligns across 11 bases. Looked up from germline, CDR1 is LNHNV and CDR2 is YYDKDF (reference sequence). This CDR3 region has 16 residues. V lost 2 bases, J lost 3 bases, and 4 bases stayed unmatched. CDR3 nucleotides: TGTGCCACCAGCAGAACACTAGCGGGAGTGACAGATACGCAGTATTTT. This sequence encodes CATSRTLAGVTDTQYF.

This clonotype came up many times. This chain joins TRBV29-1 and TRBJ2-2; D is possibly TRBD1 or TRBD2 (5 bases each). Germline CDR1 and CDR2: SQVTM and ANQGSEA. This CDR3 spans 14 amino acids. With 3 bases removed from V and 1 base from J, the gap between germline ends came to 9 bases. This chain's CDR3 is CSVDRGGNTGELFF. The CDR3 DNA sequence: TGCAGCGTTGACCGGGGCGGGAACACCGGGGAGCTGTTTTTT.

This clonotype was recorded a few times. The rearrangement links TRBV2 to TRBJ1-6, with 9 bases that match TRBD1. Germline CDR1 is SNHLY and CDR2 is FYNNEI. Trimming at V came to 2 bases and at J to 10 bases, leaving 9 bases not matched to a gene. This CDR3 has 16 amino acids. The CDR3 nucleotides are TGTGCCAGCAGTGAAATGTCCGGGACAGGGAACTCACCCCTCCACTTT. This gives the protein CASSEMSGTGNSPLHF.

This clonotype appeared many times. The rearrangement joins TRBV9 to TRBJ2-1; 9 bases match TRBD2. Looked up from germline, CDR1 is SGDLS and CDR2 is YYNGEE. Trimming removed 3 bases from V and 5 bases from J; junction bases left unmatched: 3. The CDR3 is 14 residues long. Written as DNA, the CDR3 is TGTGCCAGCAGCGGGGGACTAGCAAACAATGAGCAGTTCTTC. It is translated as CASSGGLANNEQFF.

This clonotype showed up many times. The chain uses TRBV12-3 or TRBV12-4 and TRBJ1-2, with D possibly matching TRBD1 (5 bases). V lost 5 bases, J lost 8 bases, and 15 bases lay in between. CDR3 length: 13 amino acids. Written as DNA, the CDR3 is TGTGCCAGCAGTCGAGGGGATCCCTTGGGCTACACCTTC. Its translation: CASSRGDPLGYTF.

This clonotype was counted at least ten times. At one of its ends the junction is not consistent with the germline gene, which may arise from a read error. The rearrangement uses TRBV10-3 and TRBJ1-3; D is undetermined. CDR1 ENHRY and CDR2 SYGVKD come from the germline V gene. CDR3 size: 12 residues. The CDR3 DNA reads TGTGCCACCAGTACGACCGGAAACACCATATATTTT. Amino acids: CATSTTGNTIYF.

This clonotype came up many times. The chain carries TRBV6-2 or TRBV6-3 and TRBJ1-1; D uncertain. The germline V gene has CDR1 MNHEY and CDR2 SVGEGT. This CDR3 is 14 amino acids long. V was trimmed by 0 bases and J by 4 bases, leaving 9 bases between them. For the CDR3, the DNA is TGTGCCAGCAGTTACTCGCGGGTCGGCACTGAAGCTTTCTTT. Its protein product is CASSYSRVGTEAFF.

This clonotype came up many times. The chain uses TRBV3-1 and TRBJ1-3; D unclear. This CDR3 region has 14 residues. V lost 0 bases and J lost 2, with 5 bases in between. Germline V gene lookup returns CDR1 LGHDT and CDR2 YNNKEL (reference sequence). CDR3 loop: CASSQDLAGNTIYF. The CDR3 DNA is TGTGCCAGCAGCCAAGATTTAGCTGGAAACACCATATATTTT.

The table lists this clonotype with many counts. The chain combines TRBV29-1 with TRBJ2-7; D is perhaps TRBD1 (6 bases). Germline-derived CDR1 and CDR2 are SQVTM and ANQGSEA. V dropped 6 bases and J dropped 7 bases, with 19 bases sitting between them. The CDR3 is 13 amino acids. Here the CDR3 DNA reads TGCAGCGTCGAAATGACAGGTCCGGAGGAGCAGTACTTC. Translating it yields CSVEMTGPEEQYF.

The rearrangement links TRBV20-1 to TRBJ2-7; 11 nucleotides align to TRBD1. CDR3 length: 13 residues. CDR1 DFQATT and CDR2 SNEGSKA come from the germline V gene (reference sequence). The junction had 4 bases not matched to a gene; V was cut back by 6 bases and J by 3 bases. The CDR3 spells CSAGQGALYEQYF. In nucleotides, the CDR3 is TGCAGTGCCGGACAGGGGGCTCTCTACGAGCAGTACTTC.

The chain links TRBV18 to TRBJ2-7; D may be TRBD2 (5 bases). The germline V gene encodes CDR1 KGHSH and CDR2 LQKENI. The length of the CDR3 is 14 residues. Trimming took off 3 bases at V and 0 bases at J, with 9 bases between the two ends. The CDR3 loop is CASSPKRNSYEQYF. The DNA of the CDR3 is TGTGCCAGCTCACCGAAGCGGAACTCCTACGAGCAGTACTTC.

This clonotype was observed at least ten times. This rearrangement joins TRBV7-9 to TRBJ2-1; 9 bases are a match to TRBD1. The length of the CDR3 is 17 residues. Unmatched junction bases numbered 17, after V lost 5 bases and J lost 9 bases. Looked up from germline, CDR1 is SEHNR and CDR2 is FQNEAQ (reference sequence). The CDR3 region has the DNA TGTGCCAGCAGCCTACTCACTCGGCGGGACAGGGTGCGTGAGCAGTTCTTC. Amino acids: CASSLLTRRDRVREQFF.